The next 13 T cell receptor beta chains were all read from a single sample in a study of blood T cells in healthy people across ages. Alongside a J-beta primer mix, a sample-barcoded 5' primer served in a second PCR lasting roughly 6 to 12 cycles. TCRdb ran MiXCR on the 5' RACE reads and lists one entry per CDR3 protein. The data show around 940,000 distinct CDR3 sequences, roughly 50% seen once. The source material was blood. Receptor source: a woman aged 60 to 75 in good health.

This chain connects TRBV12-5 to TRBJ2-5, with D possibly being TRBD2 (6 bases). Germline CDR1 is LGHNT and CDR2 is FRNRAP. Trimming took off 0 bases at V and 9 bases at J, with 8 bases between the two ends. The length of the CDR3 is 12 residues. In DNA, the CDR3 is TGTGCTAGTGGTTTGGTAGGGGAGGCCCAGTACTTC. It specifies CASGLVGEAQYF. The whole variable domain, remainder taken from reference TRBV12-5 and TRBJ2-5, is DARVTQTPRHKVTEMGQEVTMRCQPILGHNTVFWYRQTMMQGLELLAYFRNRAPLDDSGMPKDRFSAEMPDATLATLKIQPSEPRDSAVYFCASGLVGEAQYFGPGTRLLVL.

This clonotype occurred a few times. CDR3 coding DNA: TGCGCCAGCAGCTTCGGGACACAACAAGAGACCCAGTACTTC. Protein sequence: CASSFGTQQETQYF. The chain uses TRBV5-1 and TRBJ2-5; the D gene is possibly TRBD1 (6 bases). Trimming left V 2 bases short and J 2 bases short, with 10 bases between. Per germline, CDR1 SGHRS and CDR2 YFSETQ. The CDR3 is 14 residues long.

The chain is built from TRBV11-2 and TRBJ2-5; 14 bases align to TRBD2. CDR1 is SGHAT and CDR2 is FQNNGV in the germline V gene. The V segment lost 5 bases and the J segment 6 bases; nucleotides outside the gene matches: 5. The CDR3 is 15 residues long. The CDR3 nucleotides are TGTGCCAGCAGCGGGGGGACTAGCGGGAGAAAGACCCAGTACTTC. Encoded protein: CASSGGTSGRKTQYF.

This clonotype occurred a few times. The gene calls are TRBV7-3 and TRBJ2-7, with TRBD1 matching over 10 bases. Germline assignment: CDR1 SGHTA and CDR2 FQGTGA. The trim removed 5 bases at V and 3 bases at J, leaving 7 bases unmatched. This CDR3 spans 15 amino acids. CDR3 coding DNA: TGTGCCAGCAGCCCAGCCGGGACAGGGGACTACGAGCAGTACTTC. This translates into CASSPAGTGDYEQYF. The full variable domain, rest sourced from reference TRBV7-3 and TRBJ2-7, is GAGVSQTPSNKVTEKGKYVELRCDPISGHTALYWYRQSLGQGPEFLIYFQGTGAADDSGLPNDRFFAVRPEGSVSTLKIQRTERGDSAVYLCASSPAGTGDYEQYFGPGTRLTVT.

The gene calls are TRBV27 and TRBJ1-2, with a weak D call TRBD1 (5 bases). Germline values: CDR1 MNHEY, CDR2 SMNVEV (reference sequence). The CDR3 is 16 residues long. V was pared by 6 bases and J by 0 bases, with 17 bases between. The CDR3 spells CASSPWMTDTNYGYTF. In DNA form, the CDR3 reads TGTGCCAGCAGCCCTTGGATGACAGATACTAACTATGGCTACACCTTC.

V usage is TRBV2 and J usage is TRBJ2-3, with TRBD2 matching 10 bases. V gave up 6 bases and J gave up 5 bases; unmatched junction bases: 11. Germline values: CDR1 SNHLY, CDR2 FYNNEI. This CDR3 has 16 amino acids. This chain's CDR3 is CASRGSRAGGGDTQYF. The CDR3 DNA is TGTGCCAGCAGAGGATCTAGAGCGGGAGGGGGAGATACGCAGTATTTT.

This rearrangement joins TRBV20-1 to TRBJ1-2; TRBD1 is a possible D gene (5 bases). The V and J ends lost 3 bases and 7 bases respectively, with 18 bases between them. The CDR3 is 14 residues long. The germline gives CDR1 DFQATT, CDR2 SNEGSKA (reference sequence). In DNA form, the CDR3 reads TGCAGTGCTAGCACAGGAGGTGTTTCTTCTGGCTACACCTTC. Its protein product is CSASTGGVSSGYTF.

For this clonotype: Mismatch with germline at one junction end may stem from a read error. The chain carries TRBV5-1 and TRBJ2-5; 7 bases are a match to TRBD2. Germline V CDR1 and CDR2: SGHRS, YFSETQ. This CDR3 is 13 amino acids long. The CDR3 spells CASSRSGEETQYF. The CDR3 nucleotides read TGTGCCAGCAGCCGGAGCGGGGAAGAGACCCAGTACTTC.

The CDR3 sequence is CASSPAGYDEQFF. Here the CDR3 DNA reads TGTGCCAGCAGCCCGGCCGGGTACGATGAGCAGTTCTTC. V is TRBV7-8 and J is TRBJ2-1, with unresolved D. The V end was cut by 5 bases, the J end by 8 bases, with 13 bases between. CDR1 is SGHVS and CDR2 is FQNEAQ in the germline V gene. The CDR3 loop spans 13 amino acids.

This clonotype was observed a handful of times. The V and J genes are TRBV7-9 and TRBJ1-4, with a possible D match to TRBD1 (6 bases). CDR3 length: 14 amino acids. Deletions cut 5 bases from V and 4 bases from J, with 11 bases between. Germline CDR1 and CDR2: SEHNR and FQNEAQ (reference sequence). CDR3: CASSPGVINEKLFF. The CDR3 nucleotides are TGTGCCAGCAGCCCAGGGGTTATTAATGAAAAACTGTTTTTT.

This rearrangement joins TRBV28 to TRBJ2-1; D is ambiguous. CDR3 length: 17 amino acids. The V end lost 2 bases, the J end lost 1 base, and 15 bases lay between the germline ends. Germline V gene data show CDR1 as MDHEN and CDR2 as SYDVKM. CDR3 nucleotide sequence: TGTGCCAGCAGTTTAGGTCGGGCAGGTCGGTCCTACAATGAGCAGTTCTTC. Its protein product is CASSLGRAGRSYNEQFF.

CDR3 DNA: TGTGCCAGCAGGGTAGCGGGAGGGTCAGATACGCAGTATTTT. This sequence encodes CASRVAGGSDTQYF. V and J are TRBV12-3 or TRBV12-4 and TRBJ2-3; 11 bases align to TRBD2. The CDR3 length is 14 residues. J gave up 4 bases and V 6 bases, and 3 bases lay outside the gene matches.

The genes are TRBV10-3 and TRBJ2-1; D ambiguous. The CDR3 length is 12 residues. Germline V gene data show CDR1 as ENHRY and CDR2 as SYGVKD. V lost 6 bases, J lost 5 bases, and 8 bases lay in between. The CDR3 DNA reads TGTGCCATCAGGGATCGGGACAATGAGCAGTTCTTC. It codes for CAIRDRDNEQFF.